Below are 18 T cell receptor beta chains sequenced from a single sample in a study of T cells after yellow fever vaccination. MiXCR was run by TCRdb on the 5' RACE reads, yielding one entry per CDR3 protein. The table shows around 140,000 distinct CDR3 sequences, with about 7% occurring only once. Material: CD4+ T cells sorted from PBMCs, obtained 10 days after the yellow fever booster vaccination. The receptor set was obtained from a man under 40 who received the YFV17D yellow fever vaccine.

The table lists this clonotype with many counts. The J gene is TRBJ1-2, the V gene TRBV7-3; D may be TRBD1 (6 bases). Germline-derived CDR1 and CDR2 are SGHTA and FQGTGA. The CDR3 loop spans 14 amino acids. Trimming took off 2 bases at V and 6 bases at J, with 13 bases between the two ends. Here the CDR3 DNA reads TGTGCCAGCAGCTTAGGTACAGGGTTCGATGGCTACACCTTC. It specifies CASSLGTGFDGYTF.

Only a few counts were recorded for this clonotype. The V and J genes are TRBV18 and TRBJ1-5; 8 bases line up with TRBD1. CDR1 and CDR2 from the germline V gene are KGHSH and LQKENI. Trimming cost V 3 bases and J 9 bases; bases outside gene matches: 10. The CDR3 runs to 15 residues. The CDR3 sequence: CASSPGTGTIGPQHF. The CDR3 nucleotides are TGTGCCAGCTCACCCGGGACAGGCACAATCGGGCCCCAGCATTTT.

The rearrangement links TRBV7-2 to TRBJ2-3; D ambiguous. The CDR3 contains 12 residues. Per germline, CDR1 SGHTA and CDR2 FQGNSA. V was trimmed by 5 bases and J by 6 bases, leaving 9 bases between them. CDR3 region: CASSKWSDTQYF. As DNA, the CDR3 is TGTGCCAGCAGCAAATGGTCCGATACGCAGTATTTT.

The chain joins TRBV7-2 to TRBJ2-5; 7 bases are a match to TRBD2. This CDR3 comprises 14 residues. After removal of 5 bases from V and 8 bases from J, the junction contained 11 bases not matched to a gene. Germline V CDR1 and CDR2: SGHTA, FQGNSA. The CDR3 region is CASSLGPAGRTQYF. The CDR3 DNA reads TGTGCCAGCAGCCTGGGCCCAGCGGGGCGCACCCAGTACTTC. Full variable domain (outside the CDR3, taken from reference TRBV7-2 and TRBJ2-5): GAGVSQSPSNKVTEKGKDVELRCDPISGHTALYWYRQSLGQGLEFLIYFQGNSAPDKSGLPSDRFSAERTGGSVSTLTIQRTQQEDSAVYLCASSLGPAGRTQYFGPGTRLLVL.

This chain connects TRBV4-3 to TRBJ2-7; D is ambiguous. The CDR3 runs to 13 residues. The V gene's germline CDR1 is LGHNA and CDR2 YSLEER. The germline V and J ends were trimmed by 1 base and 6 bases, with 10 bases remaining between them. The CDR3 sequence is CASSQASDVEQYF. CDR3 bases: TGCGCCAGCAGCCAAGCATCAGATGTCGAGCAGTACTTC.

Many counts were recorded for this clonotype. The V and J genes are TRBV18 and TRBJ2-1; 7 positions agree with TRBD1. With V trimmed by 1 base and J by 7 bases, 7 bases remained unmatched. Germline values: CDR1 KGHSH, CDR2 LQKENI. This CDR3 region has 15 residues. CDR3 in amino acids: CASSPRVTGRNEQFF. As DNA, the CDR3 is TGTGCCAGCTCACCACGGGTGACAGGGCGAAATGAGCAGTTCTTC.

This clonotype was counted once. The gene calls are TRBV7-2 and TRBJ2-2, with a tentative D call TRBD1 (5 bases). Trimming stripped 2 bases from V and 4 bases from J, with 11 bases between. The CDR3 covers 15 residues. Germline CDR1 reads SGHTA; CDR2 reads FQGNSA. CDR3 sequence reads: CASSLLQGGTGELFF. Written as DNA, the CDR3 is TGTGCCAGCAGCTTACTCCAGGGTGGCACCGGGGAGCTGTTTTTT.

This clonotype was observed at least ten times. The CDR3 DNA is TGTGCCAGCAGCTCCCCCCCATTGGGAAACACCATATATTTT. It yields the protein CASSSPPLGNTIYF. The J gene is TRBJ1-3, the V gene TRBV7-3; D ambiguous. Trimming removed 4 bases from V and 4 bases from J, with 11 bases in between. The length of the CDR3 is 14 residues. The germline V gene has CDR1 SGHTA and CDR2 FQGTGA.

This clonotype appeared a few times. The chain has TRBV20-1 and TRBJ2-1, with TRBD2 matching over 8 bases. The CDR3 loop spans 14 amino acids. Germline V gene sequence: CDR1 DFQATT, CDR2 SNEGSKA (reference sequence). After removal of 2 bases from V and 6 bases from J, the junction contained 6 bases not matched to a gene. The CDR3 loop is CSARYSGGSNEQFF. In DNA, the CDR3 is TGCAGTGCTAGATACTCGGGGGGGTCCAATGAGCAGTTCTTC.

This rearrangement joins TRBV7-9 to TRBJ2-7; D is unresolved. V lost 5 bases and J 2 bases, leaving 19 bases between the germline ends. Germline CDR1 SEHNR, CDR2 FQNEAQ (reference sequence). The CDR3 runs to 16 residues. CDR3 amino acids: CASSLTRALTPYEQYF. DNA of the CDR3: TGTGCCAGCAGCCTAACGAGAGCCCTAACCCCCTACGAGCAGTACTTC.

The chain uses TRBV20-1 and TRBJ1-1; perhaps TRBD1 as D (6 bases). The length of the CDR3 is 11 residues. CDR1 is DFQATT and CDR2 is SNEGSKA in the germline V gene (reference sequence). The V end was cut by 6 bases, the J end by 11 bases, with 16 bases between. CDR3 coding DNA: TGCAGTGCGGGACCGGGACAAAGGGCTTTCTTT. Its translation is CSAGPGQRAFF.

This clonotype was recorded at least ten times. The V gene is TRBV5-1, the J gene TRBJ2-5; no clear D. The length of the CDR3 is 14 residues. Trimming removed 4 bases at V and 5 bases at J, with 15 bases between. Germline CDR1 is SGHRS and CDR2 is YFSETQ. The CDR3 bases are TGCGCCAGCAGCCCGGGCGACGTAGGGGAGACCCAGTACTTC. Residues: CASSPGDVGETQYF.

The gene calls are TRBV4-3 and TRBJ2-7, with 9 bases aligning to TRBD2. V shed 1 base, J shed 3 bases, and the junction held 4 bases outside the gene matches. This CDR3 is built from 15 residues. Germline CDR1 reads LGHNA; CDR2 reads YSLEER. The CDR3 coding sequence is TGCGCCAGCAGCCAAGGGAGTAGCGGGAGCTACGAGCAGTACTTC. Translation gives CASSQGSSGSYEQYF.

CDR3 bases: TGTGCCACCAGCAGAGATATGGGAGCCTACAATGAGCAGTTCTTC. This encodes CATSRDMGAYNEQFF. The rearrangement uses TRBV15 and TRBJ2-1; D possibly corresponds to TRBD2 (5 bases). The CDR3 is 15 amino acids. V was shortened by 0 bases and J by 2 bases, with 8 bases between the two germline ends. Germline V lookup: CDR1 LNHNV, CDR2 YYDKDF (reference sequence).

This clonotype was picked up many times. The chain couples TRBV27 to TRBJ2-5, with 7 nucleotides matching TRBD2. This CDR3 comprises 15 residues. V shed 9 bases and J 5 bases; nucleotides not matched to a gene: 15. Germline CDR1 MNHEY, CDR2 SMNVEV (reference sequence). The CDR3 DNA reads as TGTGCCAGTAGCGTAGATCGACTAGCCCAGGAGACCCAGTACTTC. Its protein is CASSVDRLAQETQYF.

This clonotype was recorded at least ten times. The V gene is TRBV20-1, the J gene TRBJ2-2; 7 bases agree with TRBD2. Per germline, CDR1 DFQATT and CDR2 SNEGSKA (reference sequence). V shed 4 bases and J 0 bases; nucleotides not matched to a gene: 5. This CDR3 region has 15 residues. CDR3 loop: CSAIGRDSNTGELFF. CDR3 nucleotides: TGCAGTGCTATTGGGAGGGACTCGAACACCGGGGAGCTGTTTTTT.

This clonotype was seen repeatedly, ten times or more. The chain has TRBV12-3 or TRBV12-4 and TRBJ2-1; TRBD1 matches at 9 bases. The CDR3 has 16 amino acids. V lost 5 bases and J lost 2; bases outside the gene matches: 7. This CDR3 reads CASSPQGAGTYNEQFF. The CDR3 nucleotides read TGTGCCAGCAGTCCACAGGGGGCGGGTACCTACAATGAGCAGTTCTTC.

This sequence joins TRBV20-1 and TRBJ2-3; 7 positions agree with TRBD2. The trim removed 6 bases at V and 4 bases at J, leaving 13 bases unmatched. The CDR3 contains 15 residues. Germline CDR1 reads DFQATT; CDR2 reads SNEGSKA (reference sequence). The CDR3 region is CSAKPRGGPADTQYF. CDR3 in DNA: TGCAGTGCCAAACCTAGGGGAGGGCCCGCAGATACGCAGTATTTT.